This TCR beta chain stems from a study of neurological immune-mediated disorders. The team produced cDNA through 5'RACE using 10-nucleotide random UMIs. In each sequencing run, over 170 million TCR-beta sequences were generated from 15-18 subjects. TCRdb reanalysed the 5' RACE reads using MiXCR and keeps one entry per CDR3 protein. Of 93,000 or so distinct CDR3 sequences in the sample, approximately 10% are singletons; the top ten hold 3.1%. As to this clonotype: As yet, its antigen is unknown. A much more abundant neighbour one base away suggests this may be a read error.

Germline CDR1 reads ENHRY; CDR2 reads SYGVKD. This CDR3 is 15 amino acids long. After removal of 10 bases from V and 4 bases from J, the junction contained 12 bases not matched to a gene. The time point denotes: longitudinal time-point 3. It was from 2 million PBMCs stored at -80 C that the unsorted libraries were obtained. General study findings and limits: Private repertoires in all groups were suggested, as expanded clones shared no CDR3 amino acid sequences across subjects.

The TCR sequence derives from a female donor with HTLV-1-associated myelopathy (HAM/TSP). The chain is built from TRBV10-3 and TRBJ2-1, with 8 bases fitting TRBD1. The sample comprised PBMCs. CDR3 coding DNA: TGTGCCAGCACCGTACAGGGGGTGTCTTACAATGAGCAGTTCTTC. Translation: CASTVQGVSYNEQFF.